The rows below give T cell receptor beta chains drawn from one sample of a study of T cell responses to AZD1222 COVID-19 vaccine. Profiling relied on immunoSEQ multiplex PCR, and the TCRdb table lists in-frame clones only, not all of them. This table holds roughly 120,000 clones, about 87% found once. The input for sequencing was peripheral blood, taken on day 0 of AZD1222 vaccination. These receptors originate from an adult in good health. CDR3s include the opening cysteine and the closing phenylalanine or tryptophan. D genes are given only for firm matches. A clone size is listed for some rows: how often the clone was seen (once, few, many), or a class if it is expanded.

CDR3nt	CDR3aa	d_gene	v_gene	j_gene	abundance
TGCGCCAGCAGCCAAGGACACGGGATACCCTACAATGAGCAGTTCTTC	CASSQGHGIPYNEQFF	.	TRBV4-1	TRBJ2-1	.
TGTGCCAGCAGCCGAGGACAGTACAATCAGCCCCAGCATTTT	CASSRGQYNQPQHF	.	TRBV3-1/TRBV3-2	TRBJ1-5	.
TGTGCCAGCAGCCAACTAACAGGGTCCCCTGGGTATGGCTACACCTTC	CASSQLTGSPGYGYTF	.	TRBV14	TRBJ1-2	few
TGTGCCACCCTCAGGGGGTACACCGGGGAGCTGTTTTTT	CATLRGYTGELFF	TRBD1	TRBV19	TRBJ2-2	.
TGTGCCAGCAGCTCAAAGTGGAGGGGGGTAGAGAGCTACACCTTC	CASSSKWRGVESYTF	.	TRBV11-2	TRBJ1-2	few
TGTGCCAGCTCACCAAACCGACAGGGGGCGAGCTATGGCTACACCTTC	CASSPNRQGASYGYTF	TRBD1	TRBV18	TRBJ1-2	.
TGCGCCAGCAGCCAGACAGGGGTGAACGAAAAACTGTTTTTT	CASSQTGVNEKLFF	TRBD1	TRBV4-1	TRBJ1-4	.
TGTGCCAGCTCACTCGGACAGGATCGCAATCAGCCCCAGCATTTT	CASSLGQDRNQPQHF	TRBD1	TRBV18	TRBJ1-5	once
TGTGCCAGCAGCAGCCTGCAGGGGGCGCATCTGAATGAGCAGTTCTTC	CASSSLQGAHLNEQFF	TRBD1	TRBV7-9	TRBJ2-1	.
TGTGCCAGCAGCAAACGGGGACAGCTTTCGGATGGCTACACCTTC	CASSKRGQLSDGYTF	TRBD1	TRBV11-2	TRBJ1-2	once
TGTGCCAGCAGCGGGGGGACAGCGAACACTGAAGCTTTCTTT	CASSGGTANTEAFF	TRBD1	TRBV11-2	TRBJ1-1	.
TGTGCCATCAGTGTGGGCCCCCCCTCCTACAATGAGCAGTTCTTC	CAISVGPPSYNEQFF	.	TRBV10-3	TRBJ2-1	.
TGTGCCAGCAGTGGCCAGGGTATGTGGAATCAGCCCCAGCATTTT	CASSGQGMWNQPQHF	.	TRBV2	TRBJ1-5	.
TGTGCCAGCAGGGTGGACAGGGCGACCGAAGCTTTCTTT	CASRVDRATEAFF	TRBD1	TRBV2	TRBJ1-1	.
TGTGCCAGCAGTATGGCTAGCGGGCTAGGCGGGGAGCTGTTTTTT	CASSMASGLGGELFF	TRBD2	TRBV27	TRBJ2-2	.
TGTGCCAGCAGTTACTCTAGGACTAGCGAAAACATTCAGTACTTC	CASSYSRTSENIQYF	TRBD2	TRBV6-5	TRBJ2-4	once
TGTGCCTGGAGTTATTCTCACACTGAAGCTTTCTTT	CAWSYSHTEAFF	.	TRBV30	TRBJ1-1	.
TGTGCCAGCGGGTGGGGGCTCTTAGACGAGCAGTACTTC	CASGWGLLDEQYF	.	TRBV12-3/TRBV12-4	TRBJ2-7	.
TGTGCCAGCAGCCCGCCTGGGCTTACTGGGGGAGATACGCAGTATTTT	CASSPPGLTGGDTQYF	.	TRBV7-9	TRBJ2-3	.
TGTGCCAGCAGCCTCGGGCTCCGAAATGAGCAGTTCTTC	CASSLGLRNEQFF	.	TRBV5-8	TRBJ2-1	.
TGTGCCAGCAGCTTGGCGCAGAATGTAAGATTGGTCGGCTACACCTTC	CASSLAQNVRLVGYTF	.	TRBV5-6	TRBJ1-2	.
TGTGCCAGCAGCTTAGAGGGGGACAGGGGTTCACCCCTCCACTTT	CASSLEGDRGSPLHF	TRBD1	TRBV11-2	TRBJ1-6	.
TGCGCCAGCAGCCGCCCCACCCGACGGACAGGGGGTCTTAACGCAGATACGCAGTATTTT	CASSRPTRRTGGLNADTQYF	TRBD1	TRBV4-1	TRBJ2-3	.
TGTGCCAGCAGCTCGGACAGGTCCTACGAGCAGTACTTC	CASSSDRSYEQYF	TRBD1	TRBV11-2	TRBJ2-7	.
TGCGCCAGCAGCGTCGACAGCAACACAGATACGCAGTATTTT	CASSVDSNTDTQYF	.	TRBV5-1	TRBJ2-3	.
TGTGCCAGCAGTCCTCCCGGGGGATTAAGCGGGAGAAGGGGTGAGCAGTTCTTC	CASSPPGGLSGRRGEQFF	TRBD2	TRBV14	TRBJ2-1	few
TGTGCTAGTGGTTCACCCCGGGAGGAAGCTTTCTTT	CASGSPREEAFF	.	TRBV12-5	TRBJ1-1	.
TGTGCCAGCAGACGATCGGGTGGGACTGAAGCTTTCTTT	CASRRSGGTEAFF	.	TRBV12-3/TRBV12-4	TRBJ1-1	.
TGTGCCAGCAGCCAAAGAGTGCCAGCGGGAGGGTCCTACAATGAGCAGTTCTTC	CASSQRVPAGGSYNEQFF	TRBD2	TRBV3-1/TRBV3-2	TRBJ2-1	few
TGTGCCAGCAGCTCCAGAGAAGCAGGGTCGAGTTCACCCCTCCACTTT	CASSSREAGSSSPLHF	.	TRBV7-2	TRBJ1-6	.
TGCGCCAGCACCGTAGGACAGGGGGCTAGAGATACGCAGTATTTT	CASTVGQGARDTQYF	TRBD1	TRBV5-1	TRBJ2-3	.
TGTGCCAGCAGCCAATACAGGGCGGGCTATGGCTACACCTTC	CASSQYRAGYGYTF	.	TRBV14	TRBJ1-2	.
TGTGCCAGCAGCCAAGATGTGGCGGGGGGGCCGGCAGATACGCAGTATTTT	CASSQDVAGGPADTQYF	TRBD2	TRBV3-1/TRBV3-2	TRBJ2-3	.
TGTGCCAGCGGGGACGCCTACGAGCAGTACTTC	CASGDAYEQYF	.	TRBV12-3/TRBV12-4	TRBJ2-7	once
TGTGCCAGTAGTATACGGGCGGATGAAAAACTGTTTTTT	CASSIRADEKLFF	.	TRBV19	TRBJ1-4	.
TGTGCCAGCAGTGACTCACCAGCGGCTAGCACAGATACGCAGTATTTT	CASSDSPAASTDTQYF	.	TRBV6-4	TRBJ2-3	.
TGTGCCAGCAGCTCAGACAGGGGAGTCTACGAGCAGTACTTC	CASSSDRGVYEQYF	TRBD1	TRBV6-5	TRBJ2-7	.
TGTGCCATCAGGGACGCCGACTCTGGAAACACCATATATTTT	CAIRDADSGNTIYF	.	TRBV10-3	TRBJ1-3	.
TGTGCCAGCAGTTTATGGGCAGGCAGCAATCAGCCCCAGCATTTT	CASSLWAGSNQPQHF	.	TRBV27	TRBJ1-5	once
TGTGCCAGCAGCGTAGATCAGGGGGCGGGCTATGGCTACACCTTC	CASSVDQGAGYGYTF	TRBD1	TRBV9	TRBJ1-2	.
TGCGCCAGCAGCTCGGGACTTCGCACAGATACGCAGTATTTT	CASSSGLRTDTQYF	.	TRBV5-1	TRBJ2-3	few
TGTGCCAGCTCAGGAGACAGGGGGCTATATGAAAAACTGTTTTTT	CASSGDRGLYEKLFF	TRBD1	TRBV18	TRBJ1-4	.
TGTGCCAGTACTAATACCGGACAGGTTCTTACCCTCCACTTT	CASTNTGQVLTLHF	TRBD1	TRBV19	TRBJ1-6	.
TGTGCCAGCAGTTTCTTTCAGGGGGAAGCTTTCTTT	CASSFFQGEAFF	.	TRBV12-3/TRBV12-4	TRBJ1-1	.
TGCGCCAGCAGCTTGGGTAGGGGACCTTTCTCAGCTTTCTTT	CASSLGRGPFSAFF	.	TRBV5-1	TRBJ1-1	once
TGTGCCAGCACCCGTCGCCCGCACTACGAGCAGTACTTC	CASTRRPHYEQYF	.	TRBV6-5	TRBJ2-7	.
TGTGCCAGCAGCTTAGGGACCGGGGGGGAAAAACTGTTTTTT	CASSLGTGGEKLFF	.	TRBV7-9	TRBJ1-4	.
TGCGCCAGCAGCTTGGGGGACATGAACACTGAAGCTTTCTTT	CASSLGDMNTEAFF	.	TRBV5-1	TRBJ1-1	.
TGCGCCAGCAGCCAAGGACAGGGCATGAACACTGAAGCTTTCTTT	CASSQGQGMNTEAFF	TRBD1	TRBV4-1	TRBJ1-1	few
TGCGCCAGCAGCCGAGGTGAGGGGCGTAGGACTGAAGCTTTCTTT	CASSRGEGRRTEAFF	.	TRBV5-1	TRBJ1-1	.
TGTGCCAGCAGTTTACTCGATGTTGGTCGCCGACAAGAAGCTTTCTTT	CASSLLDVGRRQEAFF	.	TRBV27	TRBJ1-1	.
TGTGCCATCAGTTTCAATATGGGAACTGAAGCTTTCTTT	CAISFNMGTEAFF	.	TRBV10-3	TRBJ1-1	once
TGTGCCAGCAGCCCCGGAGTCCAAGAGACCCAGTACTTC	CASSPGVQETQYF	.	TRBV11-2	TRBJ2-5	.
TGTGCCAGCAGCTTACGGGAAGCCTACGAGCAGTACTTC	CASSLREAYEQYF	.	TRBV5-4	TRBJ2-7	.